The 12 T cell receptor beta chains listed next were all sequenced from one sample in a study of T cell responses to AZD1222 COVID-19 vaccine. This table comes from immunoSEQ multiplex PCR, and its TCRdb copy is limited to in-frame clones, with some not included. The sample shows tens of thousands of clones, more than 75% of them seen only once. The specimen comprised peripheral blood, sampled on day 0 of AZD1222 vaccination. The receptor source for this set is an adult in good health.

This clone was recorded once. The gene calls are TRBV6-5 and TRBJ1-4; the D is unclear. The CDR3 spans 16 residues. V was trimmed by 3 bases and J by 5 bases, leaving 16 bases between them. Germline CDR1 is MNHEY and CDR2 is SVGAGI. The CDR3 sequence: CASSYGYGPTNEKLFF. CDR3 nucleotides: TGTGCCAGCAGTTATGGATATGGGCCGACAAATGAAAAACTGTTTTTT.

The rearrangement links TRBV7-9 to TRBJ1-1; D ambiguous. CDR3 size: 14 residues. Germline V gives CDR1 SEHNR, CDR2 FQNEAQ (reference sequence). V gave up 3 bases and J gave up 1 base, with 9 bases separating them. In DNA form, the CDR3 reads TGTGCCAGCAGCTTGGAGGCAGGGAACACTGAAGCTTTCTTT. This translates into CASSLEAGNTEAFF.

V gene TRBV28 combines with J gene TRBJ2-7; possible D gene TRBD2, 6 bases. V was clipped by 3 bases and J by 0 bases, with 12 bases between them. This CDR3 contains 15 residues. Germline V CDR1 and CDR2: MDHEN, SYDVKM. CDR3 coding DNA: TGTGCCAGCAGTTTTGGCGGGGCCATCTCCTACGAGCAGTACTTC. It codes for CASSFGGAISYEQYF.

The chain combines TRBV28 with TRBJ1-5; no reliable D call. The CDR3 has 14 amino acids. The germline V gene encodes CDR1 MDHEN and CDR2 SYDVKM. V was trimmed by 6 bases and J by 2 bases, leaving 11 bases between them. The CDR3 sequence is CASSVAQGNQPQHF. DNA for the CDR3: TGTGCCAGCAGCGTCGCCCAGGGCAATCAGCCCCAGCATTTT.

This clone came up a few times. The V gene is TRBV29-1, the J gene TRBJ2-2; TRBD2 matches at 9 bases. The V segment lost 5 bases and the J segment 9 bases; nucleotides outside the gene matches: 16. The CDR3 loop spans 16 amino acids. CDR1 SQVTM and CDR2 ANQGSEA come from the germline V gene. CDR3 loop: CSVLVWASGAVWELFF. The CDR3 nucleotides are TGCAGCGTTCTGGTTTGGGCTAGCGGGGCTGTGTGGGAGCTGTTTTTT.

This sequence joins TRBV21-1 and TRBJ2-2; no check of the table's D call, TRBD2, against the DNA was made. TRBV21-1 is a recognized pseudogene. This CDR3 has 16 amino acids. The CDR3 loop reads CASSKVRGSGTGELFF. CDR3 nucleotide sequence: TGTGCCAGCAGCAAAGTTCGGGGGTCGGGCACCGGGGAGCTGTTTTTT.

The CDR3 loop is CASSIMGQGDQPQHF. The CDR3 bases are TGTGCCAGTAGTATAATGGGACAGGGGGATCAGCCCCAGCATTTT. The chain has TRBV19 and TRBJ1-5; 11 bases fit TRBD1. This CDR3 has 15 residues. Looked up from germline, CDR1 is LNHDA and CDR2 is SQIVND (reference sequence). V shed 2 bases, J shed 5 bases, and the junction held 2 bases outside the gene matches.

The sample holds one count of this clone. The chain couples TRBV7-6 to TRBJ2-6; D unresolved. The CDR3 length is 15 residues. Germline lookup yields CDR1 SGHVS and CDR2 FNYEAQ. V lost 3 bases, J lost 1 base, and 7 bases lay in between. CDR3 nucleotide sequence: TGTGCCAGCAGCTTCGGTGTTTCTGGGGCCAACGTCCTGACTTTC. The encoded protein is CASSFGVSGANVLTF.

The CDR3 DNA reads as TGTGCCAGCAGCTTTTATAGCGGGGGTGGGGTCGAGCAGTACTTC. This codes for CASSFYSGGGVEQYF. This chain links TRBV7-2 with TRBJ2-7; 9 nucleotides match TRBD2. CDR3 length: 15 amino acids. J was trimmed by 6 bases and V by 3 bases; bases with no gene match: 9. Germline V gene sequence: CDR1 SGHTA, CDR2 FQGNSA.

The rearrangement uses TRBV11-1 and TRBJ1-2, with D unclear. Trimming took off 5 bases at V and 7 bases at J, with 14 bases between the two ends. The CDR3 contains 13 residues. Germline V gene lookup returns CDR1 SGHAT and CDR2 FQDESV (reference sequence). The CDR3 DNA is TGTGCCAGCAGCCCGATGCGGCGGGTTGGCTACACCTTC. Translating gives CASSPMRRVGYTF.

CDR3 nucleotides: TGTGCCAGCAGTTCAACCGGGACGTCTGGAAACACCATATATTTT. Residues: CASSSTGTSGNTIYF. V is TRBV28 and J is TRBJ1-3; the D gene is possibly TRBD1 (5 bases). V shed 4 bases and J shed 1 base, with 11 bases lying between them. Germline lookup yields CDR1 MDHEN and CDR2 SYDVKM. This CDR3 is 15 amino acids long.

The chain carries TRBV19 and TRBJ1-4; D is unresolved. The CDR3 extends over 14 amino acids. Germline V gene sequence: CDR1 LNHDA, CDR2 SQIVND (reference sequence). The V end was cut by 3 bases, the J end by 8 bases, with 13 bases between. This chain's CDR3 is CASSITASREKLFF. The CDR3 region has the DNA TGTGCCAGTAGTATTACGGCCAGTAGAGAAAAACTGTTTTTT.